The 27 T cell receptor beta chains presented below share a single source sample, sequenced in a study of control samples from healthy donors and cancer patients. Method: immunoSEQ multiplex PCR; TCRdb's copy keeps in-frame clones and lacks some. The data hold about 160,000 clones, with roughly nine tenths observed a single time. The sequencing input was blood. These receptors were obtained from a woman in her 30s in good health.

Only a few counts were recorded for this clone. This chain joins TRBV9 and TRBJ1-1; 10 nucleotides match TRBD1. The junction had 0 bases not matched to a gene; V was cut back by 3 bases and J by 4 bases. The CDR3 contains 13 residues. Germline V gene sequence: CDR1 SGDLS, CDR2 YYNGEE. The CDR3 protein is CASSGQGATEAFF. CDR3 coding DNA: TGTGCCAGCAGCGGACAGGGGGCCACTGAAGCTTTCTTT.

This clone was observed a single time. V is TRBV4-1 and J is TRBJ2-2; D is unresolved. Germline-derived CDR1 and CDR2 are MGHRA and YSYEKL. V was shortened by 3 bases and J by 4 bases, with 15 bases between the two germline ends. This CDR3 spans 16 amino acids. CDR3 amino acids: CASSHAILVSTGELFF. As DNA, the CDR3 is TGCGCCAGCAGCCATGCCATCCTAGTTTCCACCGGGGAGCTGTTTTTT.

The CDR3 sequence: CASSPLYGGPAKNIQYF. CDR3 nucleotides: TGTGCCAGCAGTCCCCTTTATGGGGGCCCGGCCAAAAACATTCAGTACTTC. The rearrangement uses TRBV27 and TRBJ2-4; possibly TRBD1 for D (6 bases). V lost 5 bases and J 1 base, leaving 18 bases between the germline ends. The CDR3 has 17 amino acids. The V gene's germline CDR1 is MNHEY and CDR2 SMNVEV (reference sequence).

The chain has TRBV14 and TRBJ2-5, with 12 bases that match TRBD2. The trim removed 1 base at V and 0 bases at J, leaving 3 bases unmatched. The CDR3 has 17 amino acids. The germline V gene encodes CDR1 SGHDN and CDR2 FVKESK. The CDR3 DNA follows: TGTGCCAGCAGCCAAGTCGGACTAGCGGGGAACCAAGAGACCCAGTACTTC. It is translated as CASSQVGLAGNQETQYF.

The V and J genes are TRBV19 and TRBJ2-5; TRBD2 aligns across 13 bases. The CDR3 extends over 16 amino acids. Germline values: CDR1 LNHDA, CDR2 SQIVND (reference sequence). The J segment lost 2 bases and the V segment lost 9 bases, leaving 9 bases of the junction unmatched. The CDR3 coding sequence is TGTGCCAGCCTCGGACTAGCGGGAGAGGGGCAAGAGACCCAGTACTTC. Translation: CASLGLAGEGQETQYF. Looking up the rest from reference TRBV19 and TRBJ2-5 gives the full variable domain: DGGITQSPKYLFRKEGQNVTLSCEQNLNHDAMYWYRQDPGQGLRLIYYSQIVNDFQKGDIAEGYSVSREKKESFPLTVTSAQKNPTAFYLCASLGLAGEGQETQYFGPGTRLLVL.

V gene TRBV2 combines with J gene TRBJ2-1, with a tentative D call TRBD2 (5 bases). The CDR3 contains 13 residues. Trimming cost V 8 bases and J 8 bases, with 16 bases left between them. CDR1 and CDR2 (germline): SNHLY, FYNNEI. The CDR3: CASGRTGYDEQFF. Here the CDR3 DNA reads TGTGCCAGCGGGAGAACGGGGTATGATGAGCAGTTCTTC.

This chain joins TRBV13 and TRBJ2-2; 10 bases fit TRBD2. Germline CDR1 and CDR2: PRHDT and FYEKMQ (reference sequence). The CDR3 spans 16 residues. J was trimmed by 4 bases and V by 3 bases; bases with no gene match: 5. Here the CDR3 reads CASSLGIAGGTGELFF. For the CDR3, the DNA is TGTGCCAGCAGCTTGGGGATAGCGGGGGGCACCGGGGAGCTGTTTTTT.

This chain links TRBV7-6 with TRBJ2-3, with 8 bases that match TRBD2. The CDR3 has 16 residues. Per germline, CDR1 SGHVS and CDR2 FNYEAQ. V gave up 3 bases and J gave up 2 bases; unmatched junction bases: 7. CDR3 sequence reads: CASSFSGTRYTDTQYF. CDR3 in DNA: TGTGCCAGCAGCTTCTCCGGGACTAGATACACAGATACGCAGTATTTT.

V usage is TRBV11-3 and J usage is TRBJ2-3; D might be TRBD1 or TRBD2, each matching 5 bases. The V end was cut by 5 bases, the J end by 2 bases, with 11 bases between. Germline loops: CDR1 SGHNT, CDR2 YENEEA. CDR3 length: 14 residues. The CDR3, as DNA: TGTGCCAGCAGCCCCTCGGGACCCACAGATACGCAGTATTTT. The encoded protein is CASSPSGPTDTQYF.

The gene calls are TRBV5-1 and TRBJ2-1; D is perhaps TRBD2 (6 bases). In germline, CDR1 is SGHRS, CDR2 YFSETQ. The CDR3 contains 14 residues. V was trimmed by 5 bases and J by 3 bases, leaving 12 bases between them. Here the CDR3 DNA reads TGCGCCAGCAGATTAGCGGAGGGCTACAATGAGCAGTTCTTC. Its translation: CASRLAEGYNEQFF.

The V call is TRBV6-4, the J call TRBJ2-2; the match to TRBD1 covers 9 bases. Germline loops: CDR1 MRHNA, CDR2 SNTAGT. Trimming removed 7 bases from V and 5 bases from J; junction bases left unmatched: 5. The CDR3 has 14 amino acids. The CDR3 reads CASKGTGSTGELFF. The CDR3 bases are TGTGCCAGCAAAGGGACAGGGTCGACCGGGGAGCTGTTTTTT.

The V call is TRBV7-2, the J call TRBJ2-5; 7 positions match TRBD1. The germline gives CDR1 SGHTA, CDR2 FQGNSA. This CDR3 region has 15 residues. V shed 5 bases and J 0 bases; nucleotides not matched to a gene: 6. The CDR3 loop is CASSQGTAYQETQYF. The CDR3 bases are TGTGCCAGCAGCCAGGGGACAGCCTACCAAGAGACCCAGTACTTC.

The chain carries TRBV4-1 and TRBJ1-2; 8 nucleotides agree with TRBD1. CDR3 length equals 15 residues. Looked up from germline, CDR1 is MGHRA and CDR2 is YSYEKL. Germline trimming cut 3 bases from V and 4 bases from J; bases unmatched to any gene: 7. CDR3 region: CASSQWTGQFYGYTF. In DNA, the CDR3 is TGCGCCAGCAGCCAGTGGACAGGGCAATTCTATGGCTACACCTTC.

The chain links TRBV30 to TRBJ2-5, with 7 bases fitting TRBD2. Germline CDR1 reads GTSNPN; CDR2 reads SVGIG (reference sequence). CDR3 length equals 17 residues. V was pared by 0 bases and J by 3 bases, with 13 bases of the junction left unmatched. CDR3 residues: CAWSVSPWASGEETQYF. The CDR3 coding sequence is TGTGCCTGGAGTGTTTCCCCCTGGGCTAGCGGAGAAGAGACCCAGTACTTC.

This sequence joins TRBV20-1 and TRBJ1-4; no clear D. CDR1 and CDR2 (germline): DFQATT, SNEGSKA (reference sequence). The germline V and J ends were trimmed by 6 bases and 6 bases, with 5 bases remaining between them. The CDR3 covers 10 residues. The CDR3 region has the DNA TGCAGTGCGGTAGATGAAAAACTGTTTTTT. Translated: CSAVDEKLFF.

V and J are TRBV24-1 and TRBJ2-7, with TRBD2 matching over 14 bases. Germline CDR1 reads KGHDR; CDR2 reads SFDVKD. The V and J ends lost 3 bases and 11 bases, in that order; junction bases with no gene match: 5. This CDR3 is built from 14 residues. The CDR3, as DNA: TGTGCCACCAGTGATCCGGGGACTAGCGGGAGAAAGTACTTC. Translated, it gives CATSDPGTSGRKYF.

This clone appeared a single time. The V and J genes are TRBV7-3 and TRBJ2-3; D gene uncertain. The germline gives CDR1 SGHTA, CDR2 FQGTGA. The CDR3 is 14 amino acids. V shed 5 bases and J shed 2 bases, with 11 bases lying between them. The CDR3 DNA is TGTGCCAGCAGCCCCTCCATAAACACAGATACGCAGTATTTT. Residues: CASSPSINTDTQYF. Full variable domain (remainder filled in from reference TRBV7-3 and TRBJ2-3): GAGVSQTPSNKVTEKGKYVELRCDPISGHTALYWYRQSLGQGPEFLIYFQGTGAADDSGLPNDRFFAVRPEGSVSTLKIQRTERGDSAVYLCASSPSINTDTQYFGPGTRLTVL.

The chain is built from TRBV3-1 (or the pseudogene TRBV3-2) and TRBJ1-4; the D gene is possibly TRBD1 (5 bases). The ends were cut back, 3 bases at V and 6 bases at J, with 14 bases in the middle. The germline gives CDR1 LGHDT, CDR2 YNNKEL (reference sequence). This CDR3 contains 15 residues. CDR3 bases: TGTGCCAGCAGCCATCGCGGCAGGGTTTATGAAAAACTGTTTTTT. It is translated as CASSHRGRVYEKLFF.

The chain carries TRBV6-1 and TRBJ1-5; TRBD1 matches 8 bases. The CDR3 extends over 18 amino acids. V was clipped by 1 base and J by 1 base; unmatched bases: 9. The germline CDR1 and CDR2 sequences are MNHNS and SASEGT. The CDR3 is CASSEGQGIRRSNQPQHF. CDR3 sequence (DNA): TGTGCCAGCAGTGAAGGACAGGGGATACGGAGGAGCAATCAGCCCCAGCATTTT.

This clone turned up a few times. J is TRBJ1-2 and V is TRBV4-1; TRBD1 matches 11 bases. J gave up 4 bases and V 3 bases, and 4 bases lay outside the gene matches. Germline assignment: CDR1 MGHRA and CDR2 YSYEKL. The CDR3 contains 15 residues. The CDR3 DNA reads as TGCGCCAGCAGCCACGGACAGGGGGCCGTCTATGGCTACACCTTC. Its translation is CASSHGQGAVYGYTF.

The gene calls are TRBV5-4 and TRBJ2-5, with 7 bases aligning to TRBD1. Germline loops: CDR1 SGHNT, CDR2 YYREEE (reference sequence). CDR3 size: 14 residues. V lost 2 bases, J lost 5 bases, and 6 bases stayed unmatched. The CDR3 loop reads CASSFRGGGETQYF. The CDR3 DNA follows: TGTGCCAGCAGCTTCAGAGGGGGCGGGGAGACCCAGTACTTC. Full variable domain (missing parts from reference TRBV5-4 and TRBJ2-5): ETGVTQSPTHLIKTRGQQVTLRCSSQSGHNTVSWYQQALGQGPQFIFQYYREEENGRGNFPPRFSGLQFPNYSSELNVNALELDDSALYLCASSFRGGGETQYFGPGTRLLVL.

This chain joins TRBV24-1 and TRBJ1-3; D gene uncertain. V was cut by 5 bases and J by 3 bases, with 1 base left in between. Germline values: CDR1 KGHDR, CDR2 SFDVKD. The CDR3 runs to 11 residues. CDR3 nucleotides: TGTGCCACCAGTGGTGGAAACACCATATATTTT. The encoded protein is CATSGGNTIYF.

The CDR3 bases are TGTGCCAGCAGTACCCCACAGGGGGCTAGAGGCTACACCTTC. Its protein product is CASSTPQGARGYTF. V gene TRBV27 combines with J gene TRBJ1-2; 9 nucleotides line up with TRBD1. J lost 8 bases, V lost 5 bases, and 9 bases had no gene match. The CDR3 length is 14 residues. Germline V gene data show CDR1 as MNHEY and CDR2 as SMNVEV (reference sequence).

The rearrangement uses TRBV11-2 and TRBJ2-1; TRBD2 matches at 7 bases. Losses at the gene ends were 2 bases for V and 3 bases for J; bases not matched to a gene: 4. CDR1 SGHAT and CDR2 FQNNGV come from the germline V gene. The CDR3 runs to 15 residues. CDR3 residues: CASSLPSGFYNEQFF. CDR3 DNA: TGTGCCAGCAGCTTACCTAGCGGATTCTACAATGAGCAGTTCTTC.

V usage is TRBV6-5 and J usage is TRBJ2-7; 10 nucleotides line up with TRBD1. This CDR3 comprises 15 residues. Germline V gives CDR1 MNHEY, CDR2 SVGAGI. V lost 1 base and J lost 5; bases outside the gene matches: 5. CDR3 sequence: CASSYLGQGIHEQYF. CDR3 in DNA: TGTGCCAGCAGTTACTTGGGACAGGGGATCCACGAGCAGTACTTC.

This chain links TRBV6-1 with TRBJ2-1; 7 nucleotides line up with TRBD1. The length of the CDR3 is 15 residues. V lost 3 bases, J lost 4 bases, and 6 bases stayed unmatched. Germline values: CDR1 MNHNS, CDR2 SASEGT. CDR3 sequence: CASSEPGQRYNEQFF. Here the CDR3 DNA reads TGTGCCAGCAGTGAGCCGGGACAGCGATACAATGAGCAGTTCTTC.

This CDR3 reads CASSSTYSGASSYEQYF. CDR3 nucleotide sequence: TGTGCCAGCAGCTCTACCTACAGCGGGGCCAGCTCCTACGAGCAGTACTTC. The chain uses TRBV28 and TRBJ2-7, with 7 bases fitting TRBD2. The V segment lost 6 bases and the J segment 0 bases; nucleotides outside the gene matches: 14. Per germline, CDR1 MDHEN and CDR2 SYDVKM. The CDR3 covers 17 residues.